The rows below give T cell receptor beta chains drawn from one sample of a study of cytomegalovirus exposure and HLA in healthy donors. The method was immunoSEQ multiplex PCR; TCRdb's version includes in-frame clones alone and lacks a portion of them. Of around 280,000 clones in the sample, about 90% were seen once. The material sequenced was PBMCs. These receptors originate from a woman under 30 in good health and CMV-seronegative. Each CDR3 is given with its conserved first and last residue. Fields, in order: J gene, D gene, V gene, clone size, CDR3 DNA, CDR3 protein. D genes are given only for firm matches. Clone size is given for some rows only: seen once, a few or many times, or a class if the clone is expanded.

j_gene: TRBJ1-6; d_gene: -; v_gene: TRBV5-1; abundance: -; CDR3nt: TGCGCCAGCAGCCCGGCCCCCAGGGGAGATTCACCCCTCCACTTT; CDR3aa: CASSPAPRGDSPLHF
j_gene: TRBJ1-2; d_gene: -; v_gene: TRBV27; abundance: -; CDR3nt: TGTGCCAGCAGTTCGCGGGCCTCGGGATATGGCTACACCTTC; CDR3aa: CASSSRASGYGYTF
j_gene: TRBJ1-2; d_gene: TRBD1; v_gene: TRBV11-2; abundance: -; CDR3nt: TGTGCCAGCAGGTCCGGGACAGGGGGGGATAACTATGGCTACACCTTC; CDR3aa: CASRSGTGGDNYGYTF
j_gene: TRBJ1-4; d_gene: -; v_gene: TRBV28; abundance: -; CDR3nt: TGTGCCAGCAGTTTAGTATGGAGGGGAGGGGAAAAACTGTTTTTT; CDR3aa: CASSLVWRGGEKLFF
j_gene: TRBJ2-7; d_gene: -; v_gene: TRBV5-1; abundance: -; CDR3nt: TGCGCCAGCAGCTTCAACACAGGGATGAAGTACTTC; CDR3aa: CASSFNTGMKYF
j_gene: TRBJ2-2; d_gene: TRBD2; v_gene: TRBV10-1; abundance: -; CDR3nt: TGCGCCAGCAGTGAGTCAGGGAGGGTTGGCGCCGGGGAGCTGTTTTTT; CDR3aa: CASSESGRVGAGELFF
j_gene: TRBJ1-3; d_gene: TRBD1; v_gene: TRBV5-1; abundance: -; CDR3nt: TGCGCCAGCAGCCCCGGGACAGGGGGCGGAAACACCATATATTTT; CDR3aa: CASSPGTGGGNTIYF
j_gene: TRBJ1-1; d_gene: -; v_gene: TRBV29-1; abundance: -; CDR3nt: TGCAGCGTTTTCAAGGGGGTGAACACTGAAGCTTTCTTT; CDR3aa: CSVFKGVNTEAFF
j_gene: TRBJ2-7; d_gene: -; v_gene: TRBV5-1; abundance: few; CDR3nt: TGCGCCAGCAGCCCCGGGAGTACCTACGAGCAGTACTTC; CDR3aa: CASSPGSTYEQYF
j_gene: TRBJ2-1; d_gene: TRBD2; v_gene: TRBV2; abundance: -; CDR3nt: TGTGCCAGCAGTGGGACGGGACTAGCGGGGAGCCGCTCCTACAATGAGCAGTTCTTC; CDR3aa: CASSGTGLAGSRSYNEQFF
j_gene: TRBJ2-7; d_gene: TRBD1; v_gene: TRBV11-2; abundance: once; CDR3nt: TGTGCCAGCCTCGGACAGGGCTACGAGCAGTACTTC; CDR3aa: CASLGQGYEQYF
j_gene: TRBJ1-3; d_gene: TRBD1; v_gene: TRBV12-5; abundance: -; CDR3nt: TGTGCTAGTGGTCCGACAGGGTCTGGAAACACCATATATTTT; CDR3aa: CASGPTGSGNTIYF
j_gene: TRBJ2-7; d_gene: -; v_gene: TRBV18; abundance: once; CDR3nt: TGTGCCAGCTCACCCTATACGGGTCAGGGATCCTACGAGCAGTACTTC; CDR3aa: CASSPYTGQGSYEQYF
j_gene: TRBJ1-3; d_gene: -; v_gene: TRBV19; abundance: -; CDR3nt: TGTGCCAGTAGATCCTTCCGGTCTGGAAACACCATATATTTT; CDR3aa: CASRSFRSGNTIYF
j_gene: TRBJ1-1; d_gene: TRBD1; v_gene: TRBV7-3; abundance: once; CDR3nt: TGTGCCAGCAGCCCCACTGGGGTCTTCCCAGGGGGCACTGAAGCTTTCTTT; CDR3aa: CASSPTGVFPGGTEAFF
j_gene: TRBJ2-3; d_gene: -; v_gene: TRBV7-9; abundance: -; CDR3nt: TGTTCCAGCACCCCACGGCGGCAGCACACAGATACGCAGTATTTT; CDR3aa: CSSTPRRQHTDTQYF
j_gene: TRBJ2-5; d_gene: TRBD1; v_gene: TRBV11-1; abundance: -; CDR3nt: TGTGCCAGCAGCTTAGGAGACAGGGGGGGCAAAGAGACCCAGTACTTC; CDR3aa: CASSLGDRGGKETQYF
j_gene: TRBJ1-4; d_gene: TRBD1; v_gene: TRBV7-6; abundance: -; CDR3nt: TGTGCCAGCGCTTACAGGGGAAGTAGCGGTGAAAAACTGTTTTTT; CDR3aa: CASAYRGSSGEKLFF
j_gene: TRBJ2-7; d_gene: TRBD2; v_gene: TRBV10-3; abundance: -; CDR3nt: TGTGCCATCAGGCGTAGCGGGGGGAACTCCTACGAGCAGTACTTC; CDR3aa: CAIRRSGGNSYEQYF
j_gene: TRBJ2-7; d_gene: -; v_gene: TRBV2; abundance: once; CDR3nt: TGTGCCAGCAGTGAAGTTTTTGGGGGGTCAGTTTACGAGCAGTACTTC; CDR3aa: CASSEVFGGSVYEQYF
j_gene: TRBJ2-2; d_gene: -; v_gene: TRBV5-4; abundance: -; CDR3nt: TGTGCCAGCAGCCCGGGACAACTTACCGGGGAGCTGTTTTTT; CDR3aa: CASSPGQLTGELFF
j_gene: TRBJ1-4; d_gene: TRBD1; v_gene: TRBV5-4; abundance: -; CDR3nt: TGTGCCAGCAGCCGACAGGGGAAGGGGGAAAAACTGTTTTTT; CDR3aa: CASSRQGKGEKLFF
j_gene: TRBJ2-2; d_gene: -; v_gene: TRBV6-4; abundance: -; CDR3nt: TGTGCCAGCAGTGACCACAGTAACACCGGGGAGCTGTTTTTT; CDR3aa: CASSDHSNTGELFF
j_gene: TRBJ2-1; d_gene: TRBD1; v_gene: TRBV5-6; abundance: once; CDR3nt: TGTGCCAGCATCCGGACAGGGGCCTACAATGAGCAGTTCTTC; CDR3aa: CASIRTGAYNEQFF
j_gene: TRBJ2-7; d_gene: -; v_gene: TRBV5-6; abundance: -; CDR3nt: TGTGCCAGCAGCTTCGCAGGGCGATACGAGCAGTACTTC; CDR3aa: CASSFAGRYEQYF
j_gene: TRBJ1-2; d_gene: -; v_gene: TRBV14; abundance: -; CDR3nt: TGTGCCAGCAGCCAAGTGGGAGGAGAGAACTATGGCTACACCTTC; CDR3aa: CASSQVGGENYGYTF
j_gene: TRBJ2-3; d_gene: -; v_gene: TRBV6-1; abundance: -; CDR3nt: TGTGCCAGCAGTGACCACTGGACAGATACGCAGTATTTT; CDR3aa: CASSDHWTDTQYF
j_gene: TRBJ1-6; d_gene: TRBD1; v_gene: TRBV6-5; abundance: -; CDR3nt: TGTGCCAGCAGTCCCCTGACAGGGGGCGGTTCACCCCTCCACTTT; CDR3aa: CASSPLTGGGSPLHF
j_gene: TRBJ2-5; d_gene: TRBD2; v_gene: TRBV27; abundance: -; CDR3nt: TGTGCCAGCAGTCCTACCCTAGGGCTAGCGGGGACCCAGTACTTC; CDR3aa: CASSPTLGLAGTQYF
j_gene: TRBJ2-3; d_gene: TRBD2; v_gene: TRBV7-6; abundance: -; CDR3nt: TGTGCCAGCAGCTCCGGGACTAGCGGCACAGATACGCAGTATTTT; CDR3aa: CASSSGTSGTDTQYF
j_gene: TRBJ2-5; d_gene: -; v_gene: TRBV7-9; abundance: -; CDR3nt: TGTGCCAGCGGGACCGTGGCGGGACAAGAGACCCAGTACTTC; CDR3aa: CASGTVAGQETQYF
j_gene: TRBJ2-7; d_gene: -; v_gene: TRBV2; abundance: -; CDR3nt: TGTGCCAGCATCCCGTTCGTTAGCGAGCAGTACTTC; CDR3aa: CASIPFVSEQYF
j_gene: TRBJ2-5; d_gene: TRBD2; v_gene: TRBV6-5; abundance: -; CDR3nt: TGTGCCAGCAGTTACGAAGCGGGGGGGCCGGGGACCCAGTACTTC; CDR3aa: CASSYEAGGPGTQYF
j_gene: TRBJ1-1; d_gene: TRBD1; v_gene: TRBV5-1; abundance: -; CDR3nt: TGCGCCACCAGACAGGGCCCGACGGGCACTGAAGCTTTCTTT; CDR3aa: CATRQGPTGTEAFF
j_gene: TRBJ2-4; d_gene: TRBD2; v_gene: TRBV30; abundance: few; CDR3nt: TGTGCCTGGAGCTCAGGGACTATAGCCAAAAACATTCAGTACTTC; CDR3aa: CAWSSGTIAKNIQYF
j_gene: TRBJ1-2; d_gene: TRBD1; v_gene: TRBV15; abundance: -; CDR3nt: TGTGCCACCAGCAGAATATTGGGACAGGGTAATGGCTACACCTTC; CDR3aa: CATSRILGQGNGYTF
j_gene: TRBJ1-1; d_gene: -; v_gene: TRBV6-6; abundance: -; CDR3nt: TGTGCCAGCAGTTTCCAGGGTAAGGGGACTGAAGCTTTCTTT; CDR3aa: CASSFQGKGTEAFF
j_gene: TRBJ2-3; d_gene: -; v_gene: TRBV11-3; abundance: -; CDR3nt: TGTGCCAGCAGCTTAGCGGGCGGGGTCACAGATACGCAGTATTTT; CDR3aa: CASSLAGGVTDTQYF
j_gene: TRBJ2-1; d_gene: TRBD1; v_gene: TRBV5-1; abundance: -; CDR3nt: TGCGCCAGCAGCTTGCAGGGGGACAATGAGCAGTTCTTC; CDR3aa: CASSLQGDNEQFF
j_gene: TRBJ2-2; d_gene: -; v_gene: TRBV2; abundance: -; CDR3nt: TGTGCCAGCAGGGCAGGGCGGACCGGGGAGCTGTTTTTT; CDR3aa: CASRAGRTGELFF
j_gene: TRBJ2-1; d_gene: TRBD1; v_gene: TRBV7-9; abundance: once; CDR3nt: TGTGCCAGCAGCTTAGGGACAGGACCATTCTACAATGAGCAGTTCTTC; CDR3aa: CASSLGTGPFYNEQFF
j_gene: TRBJ2-1; d_gene: TRBD2; v_gene: TRBV5-1; abundance: -; CDR3nt: TGCGCCAGCAGCTTGGCACTAGCGGGGGGCCCGGGCGATGAGCAGTTCTTC; CDR3aa: CASSLALAGGPGDEQFF
j_gene: TRBJ2-7; d_gene: TRBD2; v_gene: TRBV6-5; abundance: -; CDR3nt: TGTGCCAGCAGTTACTCCAGGTCAAGCGGGGCCTACGAGCAGTACTTC; CDR3aa: CASSYSRSSGAYEQYF
j_gene: TRBJ2-1; d_gene: -; v_gene: TRBV7-7; abundance: -; CDR3nt: TGTGCCAGCAGCCCCAAGTCCGGCGGGGCTTACAATGAGCAGTTCTTC; CDR3aa: CASSPKSGGAYNEQFF
j_gene: TRBJ2-7; d_gene: TRBD2; v_gene: TRBV6-1; abundance: -; CDR3nt: TGTGCCAGCACTCACTCTAGGGGCCGGGAGGGCGAGCAGTACTTC; CDR3aa: CASTHSRGREGEQYF
j_gene: TRBJ2-7; d_gene: -; v_gene: TRBV12-5; abundance: -; CDR3nt: TGTGCTAGTGGACCCGACAGGTTTACCTACGAGCAGTACTTC; CDR3aa: CASGPDRFTYEQYF